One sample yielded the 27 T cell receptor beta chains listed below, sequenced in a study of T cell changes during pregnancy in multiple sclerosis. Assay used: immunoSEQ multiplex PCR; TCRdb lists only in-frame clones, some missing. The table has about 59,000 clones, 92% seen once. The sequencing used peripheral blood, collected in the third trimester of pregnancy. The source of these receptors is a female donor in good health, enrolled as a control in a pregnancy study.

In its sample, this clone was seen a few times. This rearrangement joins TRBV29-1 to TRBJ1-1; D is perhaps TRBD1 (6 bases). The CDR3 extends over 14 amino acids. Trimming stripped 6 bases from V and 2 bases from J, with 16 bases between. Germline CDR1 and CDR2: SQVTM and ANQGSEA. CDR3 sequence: CSVRQADINTEAFF. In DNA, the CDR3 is TGCAGCGTCAGACAGGCGGACATCAACACTGAAGCTTTCTTT.

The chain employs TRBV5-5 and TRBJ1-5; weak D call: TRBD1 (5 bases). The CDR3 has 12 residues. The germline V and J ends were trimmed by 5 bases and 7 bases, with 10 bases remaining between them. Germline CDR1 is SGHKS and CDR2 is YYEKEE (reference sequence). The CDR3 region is CASSYKGQPQHF. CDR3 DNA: TGTGCCAGCAGTTACAAGGGGCAGCCCCAGCATTTT.

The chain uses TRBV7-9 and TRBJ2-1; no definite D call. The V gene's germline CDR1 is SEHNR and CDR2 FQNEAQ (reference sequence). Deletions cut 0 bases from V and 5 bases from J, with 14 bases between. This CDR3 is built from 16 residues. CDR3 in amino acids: CASSLAGLDVNNEQFF. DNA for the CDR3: TGTGCCAGCAGCTTAGCGGGTCTAGATGTAAACAATGAGCAGTTCTTC.

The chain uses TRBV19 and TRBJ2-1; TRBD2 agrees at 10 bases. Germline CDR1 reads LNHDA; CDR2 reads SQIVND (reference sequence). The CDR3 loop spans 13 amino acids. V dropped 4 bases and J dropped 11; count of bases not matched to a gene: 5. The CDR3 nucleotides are TGTGCCAGTAGTAAGCGGGAGGGCCTAAAGCAGTTCTTC. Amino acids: CASSKREGLKQFF.

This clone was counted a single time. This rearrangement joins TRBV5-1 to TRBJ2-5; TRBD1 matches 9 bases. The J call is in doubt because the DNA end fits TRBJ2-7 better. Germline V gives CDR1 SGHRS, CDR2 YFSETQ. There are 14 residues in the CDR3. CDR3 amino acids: CASSPGQGPYEQYF. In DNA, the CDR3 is TGCGCCAGCAGCCCGGGACAGGGTCCCTACGAGCAGTACTTC.

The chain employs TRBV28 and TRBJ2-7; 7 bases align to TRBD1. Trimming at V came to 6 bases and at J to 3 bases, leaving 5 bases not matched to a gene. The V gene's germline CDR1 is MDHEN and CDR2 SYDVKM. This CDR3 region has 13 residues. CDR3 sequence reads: CASSLGTVYEQYF. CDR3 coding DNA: TGTGCCAGCAGCCTCGGGACAGTCTACGAGCAGTACTTC. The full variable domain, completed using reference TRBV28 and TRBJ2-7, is DVKVTQSSRYLVKRTGEKVFLECVQDMDHENMFWYRQDPGLGLRLIYFSYDVKMKEKGDIPEGYSVSREKKERFSLILESASTNQTSMYLCASSLGTVYEQYFGPGTRLTVT.

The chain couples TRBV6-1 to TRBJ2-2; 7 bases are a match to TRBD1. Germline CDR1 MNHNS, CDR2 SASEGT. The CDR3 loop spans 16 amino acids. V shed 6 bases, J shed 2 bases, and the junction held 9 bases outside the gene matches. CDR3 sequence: CASRETGTANTGELFF. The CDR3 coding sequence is TGTGCCAGCAGGGAAACCGGGACAGCTAACACCGGGGAGCTGTTTTTT.

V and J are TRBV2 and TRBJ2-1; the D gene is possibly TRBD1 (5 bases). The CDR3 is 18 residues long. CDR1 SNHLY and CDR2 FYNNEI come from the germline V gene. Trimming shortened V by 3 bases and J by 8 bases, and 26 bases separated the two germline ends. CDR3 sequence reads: CASSDSAAVDPRGYEQFF. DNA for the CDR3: TGTGCCAGCAGTGACTCGGCAGCTGTCGATCCAAGGGGCTATGAGCAGTTCTTC.

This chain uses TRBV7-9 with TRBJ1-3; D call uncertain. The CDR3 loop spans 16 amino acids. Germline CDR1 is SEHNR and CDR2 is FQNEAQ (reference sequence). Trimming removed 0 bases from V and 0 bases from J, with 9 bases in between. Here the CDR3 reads CASSLAGRGSGNTIYF. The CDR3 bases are TGTGCCAGCAGCTTAGCAGGTCGGGGCTCTGGAAACACCATATATTTT.

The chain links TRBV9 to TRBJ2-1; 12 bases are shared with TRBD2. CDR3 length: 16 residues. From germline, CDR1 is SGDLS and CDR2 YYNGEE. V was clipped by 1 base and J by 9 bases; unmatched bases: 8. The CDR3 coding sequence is TGTGCCAGCAGCGTATGGTCTAGCGGGGGGGATAGTGAGCAGTTCTTC. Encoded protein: CASSVWSSGGDSEQFF.

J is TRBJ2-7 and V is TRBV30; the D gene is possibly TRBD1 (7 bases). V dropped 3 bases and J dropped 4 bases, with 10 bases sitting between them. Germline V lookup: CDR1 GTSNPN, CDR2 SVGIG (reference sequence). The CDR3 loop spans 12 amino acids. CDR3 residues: CAWSRGDYEQYF. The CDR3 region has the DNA TGTGCCTGGAGCAGGGGGGATTACGAGCAGTACTTC.

The CDR3 protein is CASSLSDSSYNSPLHF. CDR3 nucleotides: TGTGCCAGCAGTTTATCCGACAGTTCCTATAATTCACCCCTCCACTTT. The rearrangement links TRBV27 to TRBJ1-6, with a tentative D call TRBD1 (5 bases). The CDR3 is 16 residues long. Germline-derived CDR1 and CDR2 are MNHEY and SMNVEV (reference sequence). Between the trimmed V and J ends, which lost 0 bases and 1 base, there was a span of 7 bases.

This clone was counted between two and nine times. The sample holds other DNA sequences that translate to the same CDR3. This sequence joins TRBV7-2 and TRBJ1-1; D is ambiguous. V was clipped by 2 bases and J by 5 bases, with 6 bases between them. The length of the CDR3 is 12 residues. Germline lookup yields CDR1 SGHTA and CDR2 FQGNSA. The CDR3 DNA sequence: TGTGCCAGCAGCTTACGGGTGACTGAAGCTTTCTTT. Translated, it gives CASSLRVTEAFF.

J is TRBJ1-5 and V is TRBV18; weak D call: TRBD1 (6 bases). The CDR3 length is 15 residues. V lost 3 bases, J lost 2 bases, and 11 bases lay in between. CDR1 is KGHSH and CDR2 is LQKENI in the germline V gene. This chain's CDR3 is CASSPEQGGNQPQHF. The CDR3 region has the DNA TGTGCCAGCTCACCCGAACAGGGAGGCAATCAGCCCCAGCATTTT.

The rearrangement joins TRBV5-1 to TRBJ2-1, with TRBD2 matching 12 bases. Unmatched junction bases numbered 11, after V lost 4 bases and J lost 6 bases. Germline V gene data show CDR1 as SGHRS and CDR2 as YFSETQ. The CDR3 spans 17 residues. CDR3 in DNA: TGCGCCAGCAGCCACCTAGCGGGGGGGCCTACCATCAATGAGCAGTTCTTC. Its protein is CASSHLAGGPTINEQFF.

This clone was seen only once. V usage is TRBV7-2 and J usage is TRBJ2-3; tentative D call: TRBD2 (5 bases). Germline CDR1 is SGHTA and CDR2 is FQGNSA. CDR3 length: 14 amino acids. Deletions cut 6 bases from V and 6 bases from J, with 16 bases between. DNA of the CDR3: TGTGCCAGCAGGCCGGGCCCAGAGGGCGATACGCAGTATTTT. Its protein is CASRPGPEGDTQYF.

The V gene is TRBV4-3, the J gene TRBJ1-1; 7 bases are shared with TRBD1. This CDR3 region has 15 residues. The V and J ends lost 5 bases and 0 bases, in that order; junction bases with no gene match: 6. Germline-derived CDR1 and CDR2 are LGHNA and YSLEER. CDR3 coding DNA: TGCGCCAGCAGCGTCCACAGGGGTGTGAACACTGAAGCTTTCTTT. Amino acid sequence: CASSVHRGVNTEAFF.

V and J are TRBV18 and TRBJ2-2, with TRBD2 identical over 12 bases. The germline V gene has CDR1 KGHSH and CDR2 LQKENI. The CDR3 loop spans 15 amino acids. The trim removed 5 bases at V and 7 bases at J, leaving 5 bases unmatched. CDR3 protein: CASSVGLAGNGELFF. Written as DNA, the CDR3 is TGTGCCAGCTCAGTTGGACTAGCGGGAAACGGGGAGCTGTTTTTT.

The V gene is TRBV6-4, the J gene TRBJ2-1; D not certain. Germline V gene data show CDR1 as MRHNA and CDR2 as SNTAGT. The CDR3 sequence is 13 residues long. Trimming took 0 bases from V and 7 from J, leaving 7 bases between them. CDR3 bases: TGTGCCAGCAGTGACTCGACAAGGAATGAGCAGTTCTTC. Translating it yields CASSDSTRNEQFF.

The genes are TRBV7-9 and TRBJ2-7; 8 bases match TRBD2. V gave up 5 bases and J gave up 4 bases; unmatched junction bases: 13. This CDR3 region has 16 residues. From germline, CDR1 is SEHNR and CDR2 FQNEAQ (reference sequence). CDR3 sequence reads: CASSPAGVAGLYEQYF. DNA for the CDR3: TGTGCCAGCAGCCCAGCCGGGGTAGCGGGACTTTACGAGCAGTACTTC.

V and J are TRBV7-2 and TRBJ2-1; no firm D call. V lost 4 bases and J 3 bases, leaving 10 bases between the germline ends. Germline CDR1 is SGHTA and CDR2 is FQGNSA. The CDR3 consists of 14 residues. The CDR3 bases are TGTGCCAGCAGCTCAGATAATTACTACAATGAGCAGTTCTTC. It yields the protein CASSSDNYYNEQFF. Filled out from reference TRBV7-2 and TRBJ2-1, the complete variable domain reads GAGVSQSPSNKVTEKGKDVELRCDPISGHTALYWYRQSLGQGLEFLIYFQGNSAPDKSGLPSDRFSAERTGGSVSTLTIQRTQQEDSAVYLCASSSDNYYNEQFFGPGTRLTVL.

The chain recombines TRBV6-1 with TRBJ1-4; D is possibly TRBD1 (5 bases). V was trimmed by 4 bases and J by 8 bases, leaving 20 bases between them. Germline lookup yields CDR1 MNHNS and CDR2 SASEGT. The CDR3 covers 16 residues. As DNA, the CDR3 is TGTGCCAGCAGTGGCGGAGGGGCTAACGAGAGGGAAAAACTGTTTTTT. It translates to CASSGGGANEREKLFF.

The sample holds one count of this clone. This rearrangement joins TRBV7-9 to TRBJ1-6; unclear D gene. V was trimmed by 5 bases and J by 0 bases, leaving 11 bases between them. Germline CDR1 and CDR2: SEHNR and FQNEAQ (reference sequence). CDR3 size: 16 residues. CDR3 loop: CASSLLGSSYNSPLHF. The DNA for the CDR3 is TGTGCCAGCAGCCTTTTGGGCAGCTCCTATAATTCACCCCTCCACTTT.

CDR3 residues: CSVEGVARRTEAFF. The CDR3 DNA follows: TGCAGCGTTGAAGGAGTCGCCAGGCGCACTGAAGCTTTCTTT. The J gene is TRBJ1-1, the V gene TRBV29-1; D is undetermined. Looked up from germline, CDR1 is SQVTM and CDR2 is ANQGSEA. The CDR3 loop spans 14 amino acids. The V end was cut by 1 base, the J end by 4 bases, with 13 bases between.

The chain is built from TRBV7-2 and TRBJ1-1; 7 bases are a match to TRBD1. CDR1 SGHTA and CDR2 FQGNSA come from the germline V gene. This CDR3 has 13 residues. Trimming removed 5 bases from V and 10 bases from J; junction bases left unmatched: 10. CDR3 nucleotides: TGTGCCAGCAGCCGTGACAGGGTTGGCTCAGCTTTCTTT. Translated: CASSRDRVGSAFF. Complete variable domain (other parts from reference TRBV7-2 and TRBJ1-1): GAGVSQSPSNKVTEKGKDVELRCDPISGHTALYWYRQSLGQGLEFLIYFQGNSAPDKSGLPSDRFSAERTGGSVSTLTIQRTQQEDSAVYLCASSRDRVGSAFFGQGTRLTVV.

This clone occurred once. The CDR3 here is CASSLRTVSYNEQFF. The CDR3 DNA follows: TGTGCCAGCAGCTTAAGAACAGTTTCCTACAATGAGCAGTTCTTC. The chain uses TRBV11-3 and TRBJ2-1; D ambiguous. The germline V gene encodes CDR1 SGHNT and CDR2 YENEEA. V was trimmed by 2 bases and J by 1 base, leaving 9 bases between them. CDR3 size: 15 residues.

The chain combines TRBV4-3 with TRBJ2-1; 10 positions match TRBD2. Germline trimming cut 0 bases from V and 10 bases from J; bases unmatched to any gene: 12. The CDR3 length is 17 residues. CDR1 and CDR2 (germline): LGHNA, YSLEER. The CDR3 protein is CASSQDRHLAGVKEQFF. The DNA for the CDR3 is TGCGCCAGCAGCCAAGATCGACACCTAGCGGGGGTTAAGGAGCAGTTCTTC.